Each of the 21 T cell receptor beta chains below was sequenced from the same sample in a study of blood T cell repertoires in COVID-19. The table came from immunoSEQ multiplex PCR; TCRdb's copy has only in-frame clones and leaves some out. The sample lists about 110,000 clones; over 75% were seen once. Sequences were obtained from peripheral blood. The receptors stem from a woman aged 80 or over with active or convalescent COVID-19.

V gene TRBV3-1 (or the pseudogene TRBV3-2) combines with J gene TRBJ2-1, with TRBD2 matching over 7 bases. Germline assignment: CDR1 LGHDT and CDR2 YNNKEL (reference sequence). The V segment lost 6 bases and the J segment 8 bases; nucleotides outside the gene matches: 7. The CDR3 totals 13 residues. The CDR3 loop reads CASRRTGGYEQFF. CDR3 sequence (DNA): TGTGCCAGCAGACGGACGGGGGGATATGAGCAGTTCTTC.

Points on this clone: Other DNA sequences of this sample code for an identical CDR3. This chain joins TRBV5-1 and TRBJ2-7, with TRBD1 identical over 8 bases. The CDR3 sequence is 13 residues long. J lost 6 bases, V lost 3 bases, and 5 bases had no gene match. The germline CDR1 and CDR2 sequences are SGHRS and YFSETQ. CDR3 DNA: TGCGCCAGCAGCTCCGACAGGGGAGGCGAGCAGTACTTC. This encodes CASSSDRGGEQYF.

V is TRBV11-2 and J is TRBJ1-2; TRBD1 agrees at 8 bases. The V and J ends lost 1 base and 0 bases, in that order; junction bases with no gene match: 4. This CDR3 is built from 16 residues. From germline, CDR1 is SGHAT and CDR2 FQNNGV. CDR3 sequence (DNA): TGTGCCAGCAGCTTAGGGGGACAGGAGACTAACTATGGCTACACCTTC. This codes for CASSLGGQETNYGYTF.

The chain links TRBV5-6 to TRBJ1-3; perhaps TRBD1 as D (6 bases). Trimming took off 0 bases at V and 4 bases at J, with 11 bases between the two ends. Germline V gives CDR1 SGHDT, CDR2 YYEEEE. This CDR3 spans 15 amino acids. In nucleotides, the CDR3 is TGTGCCAGCAGCTTGGTTACAGGGTTGGGAAACACCATATATTTT. This sequence encodes CASSLVTGLGNTIYF.

The gene calls are TRBV9 and TRBJ2-3; D perhaps matches TRBD2 (5 bases). The length of the CDR3 is 14 residues. The ends were cut back, 4 bases at V and 4 bases at J, with 13 bases in the middle. Germline V gives CDR1 SGDLS, CDR2 YYNGEE. The CDR3 reads CASSLRTGSDTQYF. The CDR3 bases are TGTGCCAGCAGCCTCCGGACTGGCTCAGATACGCAGTATTTT.

The gene calls are TRBV15 and TRBJ1-5, with D perhaps matching TRBD1 (6 bases). The CDR3 is 15 amino acids. In germline, CDR1 is LNHNV, CDR2 YYDKDF (reference sequence). V was clipped by 5 bases and J by 3 bases, with 14 bases between them. This CDR3 reads CATSRTARANQPQHF. Here the CDR3 DNA reads TGTGCCACCAGCCGGACAGCGAGGGCCAATCAGCCCCAGCATTTT.

The rearrangement uses TRBV19 and TRBJ1-2; 7 positions match TRBD1. This CDR3 is 14 amino acids long. Germline trimming cut 6 bases from V and 4 bases from J; bases unmatched to any gene: 8. CDR1 LNHDA and CDR2 SQIVND come from the germline V gene (reference sequence). The DNA of the CDR3 is TGTGCCAGTAGCATACAGGGGTTGGGCTATGGCTACACCTTC. Translation: CASSIQGLGYGYTF.

This rearrangement joins TRBV3-1 (or the pseudogene TRBV3-2) to TRBJ2-1; 9 bases fit TRBD2. The CDR3 runs to 15 residues. Per the germline V gene, CDR1 is LGHDT and CDR2 is YNNKEL (reference sequence). J was trimmed by 10 bases and V by 4 bases; bases with no gene match: 11. The CDR3 bases are TGTGCCAGCAGCCCCCCGCTAGCGGGAAGAGGGGAGCAGTTCTTC. Amino acid sequence: CASSPPLAGRGEQFF.

The rearrangement uses TRBV18 and TRBJ2-7; 7 bases align to TRBD1. The V gene's germline CDR1 is KGHSH and CDR2 LQKENI. Trimming at V came to 3 bases and at J to 0 bases, leaving 5 bases not matched to a gene. This CDR3 spans 15 amino acids. The CDR3 DNA sequence: TGTGCCAGCTCACCTAGGGGGCTAGGCTCCTACGAGCAGTACTTC. It yields the protein CASSPRGLGSYEQYF.

The chain is built from TRBV28 and TRBJ1-1; D is unresolved. This CDR3 contains 12 residues. The ends were cut back, 2 bases at V and 10 bases at J, with 11 bases in the middle. In germline, CDR1 is MDHEN, CDR2 SYDVKM. CDR3: CASSLTGSRAFF. CDR3 DNA: TGTGCCAGCAGTTTAACCGGGTCCAGAGCTTTCTTT.

V gene TRBV6-2 or TRBV6-3 combines with J gene TRBJ2-3, with TRBD2 matching 8 bases. The CDR3 runs to 16 residues. V trimming: 4 bases; J trimming: 1 base; junction bases outside the gene matches: 7. Germline values: CDR1 MNHEY, CDR2 SVGEGT. CDR3 nucleotides: TGTGCCAGCAGTTTAATCGGACTAGCCCGCACAGATACGCAGTATTTT. Protein sequence: CASSLIGLARTDTQYF.

The chain joins TRBV28 to TRBJ2-1, with 10 positions matching TRBD2. The CDR3 contains 18 residues. V shed 2 bases and J 1 base; nucleotides not matched to a gene: 8. Germline values: CDR1 MDHEN, CDR2 SYDVKM. CDR3 amino acids: CASSLTPTSGKSYNEQFF. In DNA, the CDR3 is TGTGCCAGCAGTTTAACCCCCACTAGCGGGAAATCCTACAATGAGCAGTTCTTC.

The chain uses TRBV6-5 and TRBJ2-7; TRBD2 agrees at 11 bases. In germline, CDR1 is MNHEY, CDR2 SVGAGI. Trimming removed 8 bases from V and 3 bases from J; junction bases left unmatched: 9. The CDR3 is 15 residues long. CDR3: CASSPGTSGNYEQYF. The CDR3 region has the DNA TGTGCCAGCTCCCCCGGGACTAGCGGTAACTACGAGCAGTACTTC.

The chain carries TRBV6-5 and TRBJ2-4; D ambiguous. Germline CDR1 is MNHEY and CDR2 is SVGAGI. This CDR3 has 14 amino acids. Trimming stripped 0 bases from V and 1 base from J, with 4 bases between. CDR3 sequence (DNA): TGTGCCAGCAGTTACTCGGGCGCCAAAAACATTCAGTACTTC. As protein: CASSYSGAKNIQYF.

The DNA for the CDR3 is TGTGCCAGCAGCCTCCTGTCCACTAGCACAGATACGCAGTATTTT. Translating it yields CASSLLSTSTDTQYF. The gene calls are TRBV11-1 and TRBJ2-3; D ambiguous. The CDR3 consists of 15 residues. With 5 bases removed from V and 0 bases from J, the gap between germline ends came to 12 bases. Germline loops: CDR1 SGHAT, CDR2 FQDESV (reference sequence).

The chain joins TRBV5-1 to TRBJ1-2, with a weak D call TRBD1 (5 bases). The CDR3 length is 16 residues. Germline V lookup: CDR1 SGHRS, CDR2 YFSETQ. Trimming left V 2 bases short and J 3 bases short, with 17 bases between. In DNA, the CDR3 is TGCGCCAGCAGCTTATTAGGACACAGTGTTTACTATGGCTACACCTTC. This sequence encodes CASSLLGHSVYYGYTF.

The rearrangement links TRBV5-1 to TRBJ1-1, with D unresolved. CDR3 length: 20 amino acids. The germline V gene has CDR1 SGHRS and CDR2 YFSETQ. The V end was cut by 3 bases, the J end by 0 bases, with 27 bases between. CDR3 coding DNA: TGCGCCAGCAGCTGGGTTCTGTTGAGCGTCGCGGGTGGCCTGAACACTGAAGCTTTCTTT. This codes for CASSWVLLSVAGGLNTEAFF.

The rearrangement links TRBV15 to TRBJ2-7; TRBD1 is a possible D gene (5 bases). The CDR3 has 15 amino acids. Germline assignment: CDR1 LNHNV and CDR2 YYDKDF (reference sequence). Trimming took off 0 bases at V and 3 bases at J, with 12 bases between the two ends. This chain's CDR3 is CATSRDLAGNYEQYF. The CDR3 DNA reads as TGTGCCACCAGCAGAGATCTGGCAGGGAACTACGAGCAGTACTTC.

The gene calls are TRBV7-2 and TRBJ2-1, with TRBD2 matching over 12 bases. With V trimmed by 7 bases and J by 4 bases, 11 bases remained unmatched. Germline V gives CDR1 SGHTA, CDR2 FQGNSA. This CDR3 comprises 17 residues. The CDR3 bases are TGTGCCAGCACCCAGGGATCTAGCGGGAGGGCATACAATGAGCAGTTCTTC. It translates to CASTQGSSGRAYNEQFF.

V usage is TRBV5-5 and J usage is TRBJ2-6; unclear D gene. Trimming took 0 bases from V and 4 from J, leaving 14 bases between them. The CDR3 runs to 17 residues. CDR1 and CDR2 from the germline V gene are SGHKS and YYEKEE (reference sequence). The CDR3 DNA follows: TGTGCCAGCAGCTTGGGGCTCCTCCTCGGGGGGGCCAACGTCCTGACTTTC. It codes for CASSLGLLLGGANVLTF.

The gene calls are TRBV27 and TRBJ2-6; perhaps TRBD1 as D (6 bases). V was trimmed by 6 bases and J by 0 bases, leaving 9 bases between them. Looked up from germline, CDR1 is MNHEY and CDR2 is SMNVEV (reference sequence). The CDR3 is 15 residues long. In DNA, the CDR3 is TGTGCCAGCAGCCAGGGGTACTCTGGGGCCAACGTCCTGACTTTC. This encodes CASSQGYSGANVLTF.